What follows describes a single T cell receptor beta chain. This record belongs to a study of blood T cell repertoires in COVID-19. Study in general: From the United States, Italy and Spain came samples of acute and convalescent COVID-19.

The CDR3 runs 16 residues. Germline V gene sequence: CDR1 SGHNT, CDR2 YYREEE (reference sequence). The V and J ends lost 4 bases and 5 bases, in that order; junction bases with no gene match: 10. Original processing notes: How many nucleated cells were present was estimated from reference gene primer amplification. TCRdb's table, derived via immunoSEQ multiplex PCR, lists solely in-frame clones and lacks some. That table furnishes V, J and clone size, whereas the DNA furnished D and trimming. Of roughly 98,000 clones listed, around 82% are singletons. The chain combines TRBV5-4 with TRBJ2-5, with TRBD2 matching 11 bases. The sample was peripheral blood. This clonotype was obtained from a man in his 70s with active or convalescent COVID-19. DNA of the CDR3: TGTGCCAGCAGCCATCAATTAGCGGGGGGGGCGGAGACCCAGTACTTC. Its translation: CASSHQLAGGAETQYF.